The T cell receptor beta chain described here comes from a study of blood T cell repertoires in COVID-19. Across the whole study: The United States, Italy and Spain provided the acute and convalescent COVID-19 samples. From T cells, B-cell-depleted T cells, or PBMCs came the material, which was cDNA or gDNA.

The CDR3 runs to 14 residues. Trimming left V 5 bases short and J 1 base short, with 9 bases between. Germline lookup yields CDR1 SGHAT and CDR2 FQNNGV. Original processing methods: Reference gene primer amplification yielded estimated nucleated cell counts. The repertoire was sequenced with immunoSEQ multiplex PCR; TCRdb's copy has only in-frame clones and lacks some. Clonal size and the V and J genes are those of that table, whereas D and trimming came from the DNA. The table includes tens of thousands of clones, over 65% detected once. J is TRBJ2-1 and V is TRBV11-2, with unresolved D. This TCR derives from a man between 65 and 80 years old with acute or convalescent COVID-19. The sequenced sample consisted of peripheral blood. The CDR3, as DNA: TGTGCCAGCAGCCACGCCCAGTCCTACAATGAGCAGTTCTTC. Protein product: CASSHAQSYNEQFF. Variable domain in full (rest from reference TRBV11-2 and TRBJ2-1): EAGVAQSPRYKIIEKRQSVAFWCNPISGHATLYWYQQILGQGPKLLIQFQNNGVVDDSQLPKDRFSAERLKGVDSTLKIQPAKLEDSAVYLCASSHAQSYNEQFFGPGTRLTVL.